The rows below give T cell receptor beta chains drawn from one sample of a study of OX40 agonist ivuxolimab in advanced cancers. Clones were sequenced by immunoSEQ multiplex PCR, and TCRdb holds only the in-frame ones, with some missing. The sample lists approximately 94,000 clones; about 91% were seen once. The sequencing used CD4+ or CD8+ T cells sorted from blood, collected in a trial of the OX40 agonist ivuxolimab. These TCRs come from an adult with an advanced solid tumor such as melanoma, head and neck, liver or kidney cancer. CDR3s leave out the opening cysteine and the closing phenylalanine or tryptophan.

V gene: TRBV7-2; CDR3 protein: ASSPRQGARAAF
V gene: TRBV5-1; CDR3 protein: ASSSAQGATGELF
V gene: TRBV6-4; CDR3 protein: ASSEFYGTSDTQY
V gene: TRBV25-1; CDR3 protein: ASSDYRALSNEKLF
V gene: TRBV9; CDR3 protein: ASSVGSAGRYTGELF
V gene: TRBV9; CDR3 protein: ASSVTGPSTDTQY
V gene: TRBV18; CDR3 protein: ASSPLGTGTDTQY
V gene: TRBV7-9; CDR3 protein: ASSLSGGLTYEQY
V gene: TRBV5-5; CDR3 protein: ASSYNGNLLAAQY
V gene: TRBV6-1; CDR3 protein: ASSTWDGES
V gene: TRBV9; CDR3 protein: ASSAAPDNQETQY
V gene: TRBV7-9; CDR3 protein: ASSSGTSDYNEQF
V gene: TRBV28; CDR3 protein: ASSQDRAYGYT